Each of the 21 T cell receptor beta chains below was sequenced from the same sample in a study of early T cells in non-severe SARS-CoV-2 infection. TCRdb reprocessed the 5' RACE reads with MiXCR, giving one entry per CDR3 protein. Among tens of thousands of distinct CDR3 sequences listed, under 15% were seen once. The sequencing here drew on whole blood, taken at baseline. Receptors originate from an adult who was a healthcare worker with PCR-confirmed SARS-CoV-2 infection or an uninfected control (not recorded which).

The gene calls are TRBV11-2 and TRBJ2-1, with 10 bases that match TRBD2. J gave up 3 bases and V 6 bases, and 2 bases lay outside the gene matches. CDR1 and CDR2 (germline): SGHAT, FQNNGV. The length of the CDR3 is 14 residues. The CDR3 loop is CASSPSGGYNEQFF. CDR3 nucleotides: TGTGCCAGCAGTCCTAGCGGGGGCTACAATGAGCAGTTCTTC.

This clonotype was seen a handful of times. This rearrangement joins TRBV29-1 to TRBJ1-2; D is uncertain. This CDR3 region has 12 residues. The V and J ends lost 1 base and 11 bases respectively, with 14 bases between them. The germline V gene has CDR1 SQVTM and CDR2 ANQGSEA. The CDR3 reads CSVEAAPVLYTF. CDR3 in DNA: TGCAGCGTTGAAGCGGCCCCGGTTCTGTACACCTTC.

In this sample, this clonotype turned up a few times. The CDR3 DNA is TGTGCCAGCAGTACCGGGACAGCCACCTACAATGAGCAGTTCTTC. It is translated as CASSTGTATYNEQFF. The V and J genes are TRBV6-5 and TRBJ2-1; 7 positions agree with TRBD1. V lost 5 bases to trimming and J lost 2 bases; unmatched junction nucleotides: 6. The CDR3 contains 15 residues. The germline V gene has CDR1 MNHEY and CDR2 SVGAGI.

The table lists this clonotype with many counts. Written as DNA, the CDR3 is TGTGCCAGCAGTTACGGGGGTTCCTACGAGCAGTACTTC. The encoded protein is CASSYGGSYEQYF. The chain uses TRBV6-5 and TRBJ2-7; D is possibly TRBD1 or TRBD2 (5 bases each). CDR1 is MNHEY, CDR2 SVGAGI, per germline. This CDR3 spans 13 amino acids. With 2 bases removed from V and 1 base from J, the gap between germline ends came to 6 bases.

V is TRBV6-1 and J is TRBJ2-7; D tentatively fits TRBD1 or TRBD2 (5 bases each). V dropped 0 bases and J dropped 4 bases, with 19 bases sitting between them. The CDR3 contains 17 residues. Germline V gives CDR1 MNHNS, CDR2 SASEGT. In DNA form, the CDR3 reads TGTGCCAGCAGTGAAGCTCGCTGGGGGACGGGGAATTACGAGCAGTACTTC. This codes for CASSEARWGTGNYEQYF.

This clonotype turned up a few times. The chain uses TRBV9 and TRBJ2-3; D possibly matches TRBD1 or TRBD2 (6 bases each). Germline CDR1 SGDLS, CDR2 YYNGEE. The CDR3 extends over 15 amino acids. Trimming removed 0 bases at V and 1 base at J, with 9 bases between. Here the CDR3 reads CASSVGRGGTDTQYF. For the CDR3, the DNA is TGTGCCAGCAGCGTAGGAAGGGGGGGCACAGATACGCAGTATTTT.

The V call is TRBV3-1, the J call TRBJ1-1; maybe TRBD1 (5 bases). The CDR3 has 13 amino acids. Per the germline V gene, CDR1 is LGHDT and CDR2 is YNNKEL (reference sequence). Deletions cut 1 base from V and 4 bases from J, with 7 bases between. As DNA, the CDR3 is TGTGCCAGCAGCCAAGGGAGGGGCACTGAAGCTTTCTTT. The encoded protein is CASSQGRGTEAFF.

The V call is TRBV6-1, the J call TRBJ1-3; possible D gene TRBD1, 5 bases. The CDR3 is made up of 17 amino acids. V gave up 4 bases and J gave up 0 bases, with 16 bases separating them. CDR1 and CDR2 from the germline V gene are MNHNS and SASEGT. DNA of the CDR3: TGTGCCAGCAGTGTTTCACCGGGACCGAGCTCTGGAAACACCATATATTTT. Protein product: CASSVSPGPSSGNTIYF.

This clonotype showed up just a few times. The J gene is TRBJ2-3, the V gene TRBV4-1, with 11 bases fitting TRBD2. Germline V gene lookup returns CDR1 MGHRA and CDR2 YSYEKL. V lost 4 bases to trimming and J lost 1 base; unmatched junction nucleotides: 4. The CDR3 totals 16 residues. CDR3 in amino acids: CASSPQLAGGTDTQYF. The CDR3 coding sequence is TGCGCCAGCAGCCCCCAACTAGCGGGGGGCACAGATACGCAGTATTTT.

The chain joins TRBV2 to TRBJ2-2, with D unclear. The CDR3 is 15 amino acids. Germline values: CDR1 SNHLY, CDR2 FYNNEI. V gave up 2 bases and J gave up 0 bases, with 7 bases separating them. CDR3 in amino acids: CASSETAANTGELFF. Written as DNA, the CDR3 is TGTGCCAGCAGTGAAACGGCCGCGAACACCGGGGAGCTGTTTTTT.

The chain carries TRBV28 and TRBJ2-1, with D possibly being TRBD1 or TRBD2 (5 bases each). V lost 4 bases and J 4 bases, leaving 17 bases between the germline ends. Germline assignment: CDR1 MDHEN and CDR2 SYDVKM. The CDR3 runs to 16 residues. For the CDR3, the DNA is TGTGCCAGCAGTTCCCCCGGGACGCAGTCATACAATGAGCAGTTCTTC. Its protein product is CASSSPGTQSYNEQFF.

There are a few counts of this clonotype. The rearrangement links TRBV11-2 to TRBJ2-3; D is perhaps TRBD2 (5 bases). Germline CDR1 reads SGHAT; CDR2 reads FQNNGV. The CDR3 sequence is 16 residues long. V lost 5 bases and J lost 8, with 23 bases in between. The CDR3 sequence: CASSRMGPNIGVTQYF. CDR3 bases: TGTGCCAGCAGCCGCATGGGCCCTAATATCGGGGTTACGCAGTATTTT.

The table lists this clonotype with a few counts. This rearrangement joins TRBV18 to TRBJ1-4, with D uncertain. This CDR3 has 15 residues. CDR1 is KGHSH and CDR2 is LQKENI in the germline V gene. V was clipped by 6 bases and J by 0 bases, with 11 bases between them. CDR3 in DNA: TGTGCCAGCTCCCCCGCTTTTGCAACTAATGAAAAACTGTTTTTT. This encodes CASSPAFATNEKLFF.

This clonotype was counted between two and nine times. This rearrangement joins TRBV11-2 to TRBJ2-7; D remains ambiguous. The CDR3 sequence is 13 residues long. CDR1 SGHAT and CDR2 FQNNGV come from the germline V gene. With 3 bases removed from V and 2 bases from J, the gap between germline ends came to 8 bases. The CDR3 coding sequence is TGTGCCAGCAGCTTCGGACGGGCCTACGAGCAGTACTTC. Translation: CASSFGRAYEQYF.

At least ten counts were recorded for this clonotype. The V call is TRBV6-5, the J call TRBJ2-1; 11 positions agree with TRBD2. CDR3 size: 15 residues. Germline V gene sequence: CDR1 MNHEY, CDR2 SVGAGI. The trim removed 4 bases at V and 5 bases at J, leaving 4 bases unmatched. CDR3 protein: CASSSLAGGNNEQFF. CDR3 nucleotides: TGTGCCAGCAGTTCCCTAGCGGGGGGAAACAATGAGCAGTTCTTC.

This chain connects TRBV4-1 to TRBJ1-6, with D maybe TRBD1 (6 bases). The CDR3 loop spans 17 amino acids. Germline-derived CDR1 and CDR2 are MGHRA and YSYEKL. Deletions cut 2 bases from V and 8 bases from J, with 19 bases between. CDR3 coding DNA: TGCGCCAGCAGCCAATACACTCGGACAGTGGGAGATTCACCCCTCCACTTT. Amino acids: CASSQYTRTVGDSPLHF.

This clonotype was counted a few times. This sequence joins TRBV11-3 and TRBJ2-3; weak D call: TRBD2 (6 bases). Trimming cost V 2 bases and J 4 bases, with 10 bases left between them. This CDR3 contains 14 residues. Germline CDR1 and CDR2: SGHNT and YENEEA. CDR3 DNA: TGTGCCAGCAGCTTACAGGGAGGAGCAGATACGCAGTATTTT. It is translated as CASSLQGGADTQYF.

This clonotype was seen repeatedly, ten times or more. V gene TRBV29-1 combines with J gene TRBJ2-2, with TRBD2 identical over 10 bases. J gave up 7 bases and V 7 bases, and 12 bases lay outside the gene matches. There are 15 residues in the CDR3. Germline CDR1 and CDR2: SQVTM and ANQGSEA. CDR3 protein: CSAGMVASGGGELFF. The CDR3 DNA reads as TGCAGCGCGGGAATGGTGGCTAGCGGGGGCGGGGAGCTGTTTTTT.

This chain links TRBV7-9 with TRBJ2-1; perhaps TRBD2 as D (5 bases). Looked up from germline, CDR1 is SEHNR and CDR2 is FQNEAQ (reference sequence). The CDR3 contains 16 residues. V was pared by 4 bases and J by 5 bases, with 18 bases between. The CDR3 bases are TGTGCCAGCAGCTCCTATTTCCGTCTACTAGACAATGAGCAGTTCTTC. This sequence encodes CASSSYFRLLDNEQFF.

In this sample, this clonotype turned up a few times. V and J are TRBV28 and TRBJ2-1; D is perhaps TRBD1 or TRBD2 (6 bases each). Germline lookup yields CDR1 MDHEN and CDR2 SYDVKM. This CDR3 contains 12 residues. The ends were cut back, 7 bases at V and 5 bases at J, with 9 bases in the middle. CDR3: CASTGADNEQFF. In nucleotides, the CDR3 is TGTGCCAGCACGGGGGCCGACAATGAGCAGTTCTTC.

About this clonotype itself: A much larger clone is a single base away; this may be a read error. This chain uses TRBV11-2 with TRBJ2-2; D gene unclear. The CDR3 runs 12 residues. From germline, CDR1 is SGHAT and CDR2 FQNNGV. V lost 5 bases and J lost 5, with 6 bases in between. CDR3 amino acids: CASSQVTGELFF. The DNA of the CDR3 is TGTGCCAGCAGCCAAGTAACCGGGGAGCTGTTTTTT.